The 11 T cell receptor beta chains presented below share a single source sample, sequenced in a study of CD8+ T cells in alopecia areata. Treatment reported: oral pan-JAK inhibitor, 5-10 mg twice daily. cDNA reverse transcribed from extracted RNA served as the sequencing template. Here immunoSEQ multiplex PCR was the method, and the copy in TCRdb shows in-frame clones only, minus some. The sample lists 150,000 to 200,000 clones; 58% were seen once. The sequencing here drew on CD4+ T cells sorted from blood, taken between weeks 55 and 70, from a patient treated with tofacitinib. These receptors were taken from a human donor with alopecia areata.

The rearrangement uses TRBV30 and TRBJ2-1; TRBD2 matches 8 bases. Losses at the gene ends were 0 bases for V and 0 bases for J; bases not matched to a gene: 7. From germline, CDR1 is GTSNPN and CDR2 SVGIG (reference sequence). The CDR3 has 17 amino acids. This CDR3 is CAWSVGRGGRSYNEQFF. The CDR3, as DNA: TGTGCCTGGAGTGTAGGACGGGGGGGCCGCTCCTACAATGAGCAGTTCTTC.

The chain carries TRBV6-1 and TRBJ1-5, with a tentative D call TRBD1 (6 bases). The CDR3 is 14 amino acids. V was trimmed by 5 bases and J by 4 bases, leaving 12 bases between them. Germline CDR1 is MNHNS and CDR2 is SASEGT. The CDR3 DNA sequence: TGTGCCAGCAGTTCGGCAGGGACAAATCAGCCCCAGCATTTT. It yields the protein CASSSAGTNQPQHF.

The V call is TRBV29-1, the J call TRBJ2-7; TRBD2 matches at 10 bases. This CDR3 region has 19 residues. With 4 bases clipped from V and 7 bases from J, the junction kept 25 bases outside the gene matches. CDR1 is SQVTM, CDR2 ANQGSEA, per germline. As DNA, the CDR3 is TGCAGCGTTGCCCCCCGGTTAGCGGGGGGCGCGCGAAGGATAGAGGAGCAGTACTTC. Amino acids: CSVAPRLAGGARRIEEQYF.

This chain uses TRBV4-2 with TRBJ2-4; tentative D call: TRBD1 (7 bases). The germline CDR1 and CDR2 sequences are LGHNA and YNFKEQ. The CDR3 totals 15 residues. V shed 0 bases and J shed 9 bases, with 15 bases lying between them. The CDR3 nucleotides read TGTGCCAGCAGCCAAGATGCGGGACAGAAGAGCATTCAGTACTTC. This translates into CASSQDAGQKSIQYF.

The gene calls are TRBV5-1 and TRBJ2-2; D is perhaps TRBD2 (5 bases). The CDR3 length is 13 residues. Germline V gene sequence: CDR1 SGHRS, CDR2 YFSETQ. Trimming cost V 3 bases and J 4 bases, with 7 bases left between them. CDR3 DNA sequence: TGCGCCAGCAGCTCGACTATCACCGGGGAGCTGTTTTTT. This translates into CASSSTITGELFF.

The chain joins TRBV5-4 to TRBJ2-2; 8 bases are shared with TRBD2. Germline trimming cut 9 bases from V and 2 bases from J; bases unmatched to any gene: 6. Germline V CDR1 and CDR2: SGHNT, YYREEE (reference sequence). The length of the CDR3 is 14 residues. The CDR3 region is CATFGLANTGELFF. CDR3 bases: TGTGCCACATTTGGACTAGCCAACACCGGGGAGCTGTTTTTT.

This chain joins TRBV6-5 and TRBJ1-1; 7 bases are shared with TRBD1. The V segment lost 7 bases and the J segment 0 bases; nucleotides outside the gene matches: 2. The CDR3 totals 13 residues. CDR1 MNHEY and CDR2 SVGAGI come from the germline V gene. The CDR3 protein is CASKGQMNTEAFF. The DNA of the CDR3 is TGTGCCAGCAAGGGACAGATGAACACTGAAGCTTTCTTT.

The rearrangement links TRBV5-1 to TRBJ2-5; perhaps TRBD1 as D (5 bases). Germline CDR1 and CDR2: SGHRS and YFSETQ. V lost 4 bases to trimming and J lost 5 bases, with 15 bases between them. This CDR3 has 14 amino acids. The CDR3 is CASSPGALGETQYF. In nucleotides, the CDR3 is TGCGCCAGCAGCCCTGGGGCTTTGGGGGAGACCCAGTACTTC.

The table lists this clone with many counts. The V and J genes are TRBV7-9 and TRBJ1-1, with D possibly matching TRBD1 (5 bases). Germline V gives CDR1 SEHNR, CDR2 FQNEAQ (reference sequence). The V and J ends lost 5 bases and 2 bases respectively, with 15 bases between them. This CDR3 comprises 15 residues. The CDR3 bases are TGTGCCAGCAGCGGCACGGACATTCTAAACACTGAAGCTTTCTTT. This sequence encodes CASSGTDILNTEAFF.

The chain recombines TRBV5-1 with TRBJ1-1, with unresolved D. This CDR3 spans 13 amino acids. Germline V CDR1 and CDR2: SGHRS, YFSETQ. V lost 0 bases, J lost 1 base, and 4 bases lay in between. The CDR3 protein is CASSLGPNTEAFF. The DNA for the CDR3 is TGCGCCAGCAGCTTGGGACCGAACACTGAAGCTTTCTTT.

The rearrangement uses TRBV7-2 and TRBJ2-6, with unresolved D. There are 19 residues in the CDR3. The germline gives CDR1 SGHTA, CDR2 FQGNSA. V lost 3 bases to trimming and J lost 0 bases, with 18 bases between them. DNA of the CDR3: TGTGCCAGCAGCTTTCTATCGTCATCCCGCGGCTCTGGGGCCAACGTCCTGACTTTC. It is translated as CASSFLSSSRGSGANVLTF.